This TCR beta chain was retrieved from a study of blood T cell repertoires in COVID-19. Study-level background: The United States, Italy and Spain supplied acute and convalescent COVID-19 samples. The analysed material was cDNA or gDNA that came from T cells, B-cell-depleted T cells, or PBMCs.

J lost 6 bases, V lost 5 bases, and 7 bases had no gene match. Germline lookup yields CDR1 LNHDA and CDR2 SQIVND (reference sequence). This CDR3 is built from 13 residues. In the authors' methods: Counts of nucleated cells, estimated from reference gene primer amplification, were obtained. Clones were sequenced by immunoSEQ multiplex PCR, and TCRdb holds only the in-frame ones, with some missing. Clone size and V and J calls were adopted from that table, with D and trimming inferred from the DNA. The sample lists around 60,000 clones, about 93% occurring once. The receptor was isolated from an elderly woman with active COVID-19. The rearrangement links TRBV19 to TRBJ2-7, with 7 nucleotides matching TRBD1. The sequencing sample was made of peripheral blood. The chain's CDR3 is CASSDDRDTEQYF. For the CDR3, the DNA is TGTGCCAGTAGTGATGACAGGGACACCGAGCAGTACTTC. Using reference TRBV19 and TRBJ2-7 for the parts outside the CDR3, the full variable domain is DGGITQSPKYLFRKEGQNVTLSCEQNLNHDAMYWYRQDPGQGLRLIYYSQIVNDFQKGDIAEGYSVSREKKESFPLTVTSAQKNPTAFYLCASSDDRDTEQYFGPGTRLTVT.